The T cell receptor (beta chain) under discussion was sequenced for a study of PD-L1 blockade in urothelial cancer. With V trimmed by 5 bases and J by 5 bases, 6 bases remained unmatched. Germline V gene data show CDR1 as SGHTA and CDR2 as FQGNSA. This CDR3 comprises 14 residues. Sample time point: peripheral blood 6 weeks after treatment start. Method: immunoSEQ multiplex PCR; TCRdb's copy keeps in-frame clones and lacks some. The repertoire consists of tens of thousands of clones, with roughly nine tenths occurring once and the leading ten covering 5.5% to 8%. This clone was detected once. The V call is TRBV7-2, the J call TRBJ2-5; 9 positions match TRBD2. The sequence was collected from a man aged 70 or older with urothelial cancer. The input for sequencing was PBMCs, taken around atezolizumab (anti-PD-L1) treatment. The CDR3 sequence: CASSLRAGGETQYF. In DNA, the CDR3 is TGTGCCAGCAGCCTTCGTGCGGGAGGGGAGACCCAGTACTTC.